These T cell receptor beta chains were read from a single sample in a study of T cell responses to AZD1222 COVID-19 vaccine. Here immunoSEQ multiplex PCR was the method, and the copy in TCRdb shows in-frame clones only, minus some. The table records approximately 150,000 clones, roughly nine tenths of them present only once. The sequencing here drew on peripheral blood, taken on day 0 of AZD1222 vaccination. The source is an adult in good health. Each CDR3 is given with its conserved first and last residue. Each record gives: CDR3 length, V gene, D gene, J gene, CDR3 protein. A D gene is named only where the DNA matches it firmly.

length: 16
V: TRBV25-1
D: -
J: TRBJ2-2
CDR3: CASSDTTGRNTGELFF

length: 14
V: TRBV5-1
D: -
J: TRBJ1-2
CDR3: CASSLPGQFYGYTF

length: 16
V: TRBV6-2/TRBV6-3
D: -
J: TRBJ2-5
CDR3: CASSQEKRLRGETQYF

length: 13
V: TRBV11-3
D: TRBD1
J: TRBJ2-7
CDR3: CASSPGGLGEQYF

length: 14
V: TRBV4-3
D: -
J: TRBJ2-1
CDR3: CASSGTSGYNEQFF

length: 13
V: TRBV6-2/TRBV6-3
D: -
J: TRBJ1-1
CDR3: CASSRGTTKGAFF

length: 14
V: TRBV27
D: -
J: TRBJ2-7
CDR3: CASSSGPPSWEQYF

length: 15
V: TRBV10-3
D: -
J: TRBJ2-6
CDR3: CAISESISGANVLTF

length: 14
V: TRBV7-8
D: -
J: TRBJ2-7
CDR3: CASSSRGGSYEQYF

length: 13
V: TRBV2
D: -
J: TRBJ2-2
CDR3: CASSELRTGELFF

length: 15
V: TRBV4-1
D: -
J: TRBJ2-7
CDR3: CASSLAWDNSYEQYF

length: 16
V: TRBV11-3
D: TRBD2
J: TRBJ2-1
CDR3: CASSLDPLAGLNEQFF

length: 15
V: TRBV7-2
D: TRBD2
J: TRBJ2-7
CDR3: CASSVAGGISYEQYF

length: 16
V: TRBV7-9
D: TRBD1
J: TRBJ1-6
CDR3: CASSRTGGTYNSPLHF

length: 13
V: TRBV7-9
D: -
J: TRBJ1-1
CDR3: CASSLSWTDEAFF

length: 14
V: TRBV15
D: -
J: TRBJ2-7
CDR3: CATSREVERYEQYF

length: 14
V: TRBV13
D: -
J: TRBJ2-7
CDR3: CASSSSDSAYEQYF

length: 14
V: TRBV23-1
D: -
J: TRBJ1-2
CDR3: CASSQRRRVYGYTF

length: 14
V: TRBV30
D: -
J: TRBJ1-1
CDR3: CAWSVWGGVPEAFF

length: 14
V: TRBV2
D: -
J: TRBJ1-3
CDR3: CASSAEKNGNTIYF

length: 14
V: TRBV7-6
D: -
J: TRBJ2-2
CDR3: CASSLAGITGELFF

length: 15
V: TRBV11-3
D: TRBD2
J: TRBJ2-7
CDR3: CASSIFSGSSYEQYF

length: 15
V: TRBV7-9
D: -
J: TRBJ1-2
CDR3: CASTTRLLANYGYTF

length: 15
V: TRBV2
D: -
J: TRBJ1-2
CDR3: CASPRGEGGVYGYTF

length: 15
V: TRBV6-5
D: -
J: TRBJ1-1
CDR3: CASSYSGTGATEAFF

length: 16
V: TRBV7-9
D: TRBD1
J: TRBJ2-7
CDR3: CASSLGGQGLPYEQYF

length: 13
V: TRBV7-9
D: TRBD1
J: TRBJ1-2
CDR3: CASSPRTGFSPTF

length: 13
V: TRBV7-9
D: TRBD1
J: TRBJ1-5
CDR3: CASAGTGNQPQHF

length: 15
V: TRBV19
D: TRBD1
J: TRBJ2-5
CDR3: CASKGRQGRQETQYF

length: 14
V: TRBV6-5
D: -
J: TRBJ2-1
CDR3: CASSSTRVGDEQFF

length: 16
V: TRBV24-1
D: TRBD1
J: TRBJ1-5
CDR3: CATSDSSTGVNQPQHF

length: 13
V: TRBV6-2/TRBV6-3
D: -
J: TRBJ2-3
CDR3: CASSRVRADTQYF

length: 13
V: TRBV3-1/TRBV3-2
D: -
J: TRBJ1-3
CDR3: CASNLRSGNTIYF

length: 15
V: TRBV3-1/TRBV3-2
D: TRBD1
J: TRBJ1-3
CDR3: CASSRQGGSGNTIYF

length: 16
V: TRBV7-9
D: TRBD1
J: TRBJ1-1
CDR3: CASKGDPAGGNTEAFF

length: 16
V: TRBV7-2
D: TRBD2
J: TRBJ2-7
CDR3: CASSAKGGGLAYEQYF

length: 15
V: TRBV6-2/TRBV6-3
D: -
J: TRBJ2-7
CDR3: CASSRLQGGSYEQYF

length: 12
V: TRBV30
D: -
J: TRBJ2-3
CDR3: CAWSLGPDTQYF

length: 15
V: TRBV19
D: TRBD1
J: TRBJ2-5
CDR3: CASSIGTGGQETQYF

length: 11
V: TRBV5-8
D: -
J: TRBJ1-1
CDR3: CASSLRDKAFF

length: 16
V: TRBV19
D: -
J: TRBJ2-3
CDR3: CASSIWGPEGVDTQYF

length: 14
V: TRBV5-1
D: -
J: TRBJ1-1
CDR3: CASSLDHIGTEAFF

length: 17
V: TRBV7-8
D: -
J: TRBJ1-5
CDR3: CASSLEGGLTLNQPQHF

length: 18
V: TRBV6-2/TRBV6-3
D: TRBD2
J: TRBJ2-3
CDR3: CASSYSRTSGGSTDTQYF

length: 13
V: TRBV7-9
D: -
J: TRBJ2-1
CDR3: CASSLGQHNEQFF

length: 15
V: TRBV9
D: -
J: TRBJ2-2
CDR3: CASSPQTEPTGELFF

length: 13
V: TRBV2
D: -
J: TRBJ1-5
CDR3: CASSGYGNQPQHF

length: 17
V: TRBV15
D: -
J: TRBJ1-5
CDR3: CATSRETGGRRGQPQHF

length: 14
V: TRBV7-3
D: -
J: TRBJ1-6
CDR3: CASSLGGVGTPLHF

length: 14
V: TRBV11-2
D: TRBD2
J: TRBJ2-2
CDR3: CASSFRGGTGELFF

length: 15
V: TRBV6-5
D: TRBD2
J: TRBJ2-2
CDR3: CATWMGLTNTGELFF

length: 15
V: TRBV19
D: -
J: TRBJ1-1
CDR3: CASSITSQGNTEAFF